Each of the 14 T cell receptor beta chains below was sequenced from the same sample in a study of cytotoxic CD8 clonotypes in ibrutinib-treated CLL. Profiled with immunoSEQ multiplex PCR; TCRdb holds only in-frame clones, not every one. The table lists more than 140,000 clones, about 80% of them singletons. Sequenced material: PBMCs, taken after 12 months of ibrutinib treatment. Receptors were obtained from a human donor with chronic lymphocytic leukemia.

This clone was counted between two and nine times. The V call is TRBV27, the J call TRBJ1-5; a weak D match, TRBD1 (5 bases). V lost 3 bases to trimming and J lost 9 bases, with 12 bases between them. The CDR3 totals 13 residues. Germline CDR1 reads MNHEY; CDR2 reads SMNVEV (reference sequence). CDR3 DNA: TGTGCCAGCAGTTTCCGTGAGGGGCGGCCCCAGCATTTT. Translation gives CASSFREGRPQHF.

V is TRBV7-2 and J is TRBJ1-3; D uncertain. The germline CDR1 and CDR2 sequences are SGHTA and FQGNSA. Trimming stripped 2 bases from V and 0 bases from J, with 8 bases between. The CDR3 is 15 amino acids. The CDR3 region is CASSLWPSSGNTIYF. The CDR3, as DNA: TGTGCCAGCAGCTTATGGCCGTCCTCTGGAAACACCATATATTTT.

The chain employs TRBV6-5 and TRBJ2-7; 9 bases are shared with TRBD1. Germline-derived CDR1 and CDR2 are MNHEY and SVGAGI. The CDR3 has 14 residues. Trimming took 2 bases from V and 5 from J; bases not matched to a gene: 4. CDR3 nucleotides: TGTGCCAGCAGTTACCCAGGGACAGGGAACGAGCAGTACTTC. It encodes CASSYPGTGNEQYF.

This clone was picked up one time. The CDR3: CASSLLAAATGELFF. The CDR3 DNA is TGTGCCAGCAGCTTACTAGCGGCCGCCACCGGGGAGCTGTTTTTT. The genes are TRBV11-2 and TRBJ2-2, with TRBD2 identical over 7 bases. The CDR3 runs 15 residues. After removal of 2 bases from V and 4 bases from J, the junction contained 4 bases not matched to a gene. The germline V gene encodes CDR1 SGHAT and CDR2 FQNNGV.

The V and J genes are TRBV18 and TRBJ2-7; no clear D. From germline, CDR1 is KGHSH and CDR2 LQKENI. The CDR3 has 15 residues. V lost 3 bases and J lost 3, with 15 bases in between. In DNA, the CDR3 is TGTGCCAGCTCACCCAGTTACACAGTGGACTACGAGCAGTACTTC. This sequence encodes CASSPSYTVDYEQYF.

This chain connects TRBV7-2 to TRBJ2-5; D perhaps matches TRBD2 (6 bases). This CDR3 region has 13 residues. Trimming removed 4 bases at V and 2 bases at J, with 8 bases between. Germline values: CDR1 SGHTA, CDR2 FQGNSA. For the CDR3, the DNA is TGTGCCAGCAGCTGGGGACTTCAAGAGACCCAGTACTTC. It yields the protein CASSWGLQETQYF.

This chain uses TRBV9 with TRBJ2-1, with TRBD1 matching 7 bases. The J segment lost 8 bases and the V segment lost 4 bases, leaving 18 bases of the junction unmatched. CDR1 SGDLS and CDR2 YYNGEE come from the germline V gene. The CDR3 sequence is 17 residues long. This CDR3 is CASSRNQGDVRRHEQFF. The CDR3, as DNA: TGTGCCAGCAGCCGAAACCAGGGGGACGTGAGGAGGCATGAGCAGTTCTTC.

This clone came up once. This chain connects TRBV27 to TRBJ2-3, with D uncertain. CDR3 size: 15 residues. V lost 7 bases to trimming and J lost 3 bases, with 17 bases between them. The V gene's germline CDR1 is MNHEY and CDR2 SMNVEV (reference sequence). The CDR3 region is CASNPGPVPTDTQYF. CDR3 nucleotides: TGTGCCAGCAACCCGGGCCCCGTACCGACAGATACGCAGTATTTT.

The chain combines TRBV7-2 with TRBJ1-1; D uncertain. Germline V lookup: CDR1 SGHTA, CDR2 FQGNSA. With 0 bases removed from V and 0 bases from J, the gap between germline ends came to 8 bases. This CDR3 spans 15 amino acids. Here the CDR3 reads CASSLAAAVNTEAFF. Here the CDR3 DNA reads TGTGCCAGCAGCTTAGCAGCGGCTGTGAACACTGAAGCTTTCTTT.

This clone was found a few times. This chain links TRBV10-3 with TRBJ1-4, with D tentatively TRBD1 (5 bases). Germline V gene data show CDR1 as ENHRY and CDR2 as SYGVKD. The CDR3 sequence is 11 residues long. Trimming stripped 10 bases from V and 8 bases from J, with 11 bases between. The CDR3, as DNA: TGTGCCACGGGGGATCAGGAAAAACTGTTTTTT. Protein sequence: CATGDQEKLFF.

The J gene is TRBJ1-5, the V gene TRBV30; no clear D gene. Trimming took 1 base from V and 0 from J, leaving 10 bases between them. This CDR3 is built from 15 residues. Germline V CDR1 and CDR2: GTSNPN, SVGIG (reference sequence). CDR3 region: CAWSDGRNSNQPQHF. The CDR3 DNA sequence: TGTGCCTGGAGTGATGGCAGGAATAGCAATCAGCCCCAGCATTTT.

The DNA for the CDR3 is TGTGCCAGTAGTATACACTCGACAGGATACTCTGGAAACACCATATATTTT. It translates to CASSIHSTGYSGNTIYF. The chain has TRBV19 and TRBJ1-3; D perhaps matches TRBD1 (6 bases). Trimming pared 2 bases from V and 0 bases from J, leaving 14 bases between. The CDR3 consists of 17 residues. CDR1 is LNHDA and CDR2 is SQIVND in the germline V gene (reference sequence).

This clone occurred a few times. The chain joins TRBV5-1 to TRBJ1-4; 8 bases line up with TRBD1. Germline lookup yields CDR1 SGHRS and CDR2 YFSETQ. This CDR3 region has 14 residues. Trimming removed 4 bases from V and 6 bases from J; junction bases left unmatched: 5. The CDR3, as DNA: TGCGCCAGCAGCCCGGCAGGGGGCTATGAAAAACTGTTTTTT. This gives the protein CASSPAGGYEKLFF.

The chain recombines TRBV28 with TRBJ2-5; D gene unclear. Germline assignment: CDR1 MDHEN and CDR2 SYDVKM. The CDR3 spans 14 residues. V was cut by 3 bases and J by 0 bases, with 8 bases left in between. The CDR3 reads CASSFGQHQETQYF. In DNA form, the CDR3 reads TGTGCCAGCAGTTTTGGGCAGCACCAAGAGACCCAGTACTTC.